This T cell receptor (beta chain) was profiled in a study of human T cells and chemical hapten exposure. Study-wide context: TCR yield per sample varied, mainly due to pooled library volumes. Study findings and constraints: The study found that DPC sensitization did not change TCRs above 1 in 1000 frequency.

As for this clonotype: Its antigen is not identified. Germline and junction disagree at one end, which may indicate a read error.

Per germline, CDR1 SGDLS and CDR2 YYNGEE. The CDR3 contains 14 residues. The library put unique molecular identifiers onto individual cDNA molecules. TCRdb reprocessed the 5' RACE reads via MiXCR and lists one record per CDR3 protein. Among under 85,000 distinct CDR3 sequences listed, more than 7% were seen once. Unfractionated whole blood yielded the extracted total RNA. This sequence originates from a male donor in good health. The chain has TRBV9 and TRBJ1-4; 8 nucleotides line up with TRBD1. The CDR3 spells CASSGTGIAERLFF. In nucleotides, the CDR3 is TGTGCCAGCAGCGGGACAGGGATCGCGGAAAGACTGTTTTTT.